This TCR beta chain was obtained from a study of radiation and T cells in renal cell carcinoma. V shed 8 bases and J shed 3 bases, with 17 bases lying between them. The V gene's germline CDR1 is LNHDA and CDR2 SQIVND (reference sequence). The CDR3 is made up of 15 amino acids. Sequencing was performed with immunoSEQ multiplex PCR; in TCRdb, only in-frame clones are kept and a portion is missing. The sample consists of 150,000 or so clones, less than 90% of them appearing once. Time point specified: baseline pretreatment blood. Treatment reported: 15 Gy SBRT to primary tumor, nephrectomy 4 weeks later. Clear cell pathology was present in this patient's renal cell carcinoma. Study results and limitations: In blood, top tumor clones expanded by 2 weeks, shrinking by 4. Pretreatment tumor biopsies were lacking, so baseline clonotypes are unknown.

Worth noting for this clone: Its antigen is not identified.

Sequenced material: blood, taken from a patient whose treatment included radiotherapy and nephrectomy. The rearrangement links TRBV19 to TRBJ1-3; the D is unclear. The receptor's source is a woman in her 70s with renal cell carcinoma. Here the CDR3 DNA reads TGTGCCAGTCGACCCGGGAGGGTTAATGGAAACACCATATATTTT. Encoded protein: CASRPGRVNGNTIYF. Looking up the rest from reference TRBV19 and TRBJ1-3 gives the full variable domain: DGGITQSPKYLFRKEGQNVTLSCEQNLNHDAMYWYRQDPGQGLRLIYYSQIVNDFQKGDIAEGYSVSREKKESFPLTVTSAQKNPTAFYLCASRPGRVNGNTIYFGEGSWLTVV.